The rows below give T cell receptor beta chains drawn from one sample of a study of Graves' ophthalmopathy and Graves' hyperthyroidism. TCRdb ran MiXCR on the multiplex PCR reads and lists one entry per CDR3 protein. Counted here are 660,000 or so distinct CDR3 sequences, roughly 39% occurring once; the ten biggest clones make up over 2.5%. The material sequenced was peripheral blood. These receptors came from an adult man with Graves' ophthalmopathy. Both conserved end residues are part of each CDR3. D genes are given only for firm matches. Size is omitted from some rows. Given values are once, few, many or a class for expanded clones.

abundance: many
j_gene: TRBJ1-4
d_gene: NA
v_gene: TRBV7-9
CDR3nt: TGTGCCAGCAGCTCCACGCTTGGGAGTAATGAAAAACTGTTTTTT
CDR3aa: CASSSTLGSNEKLFF

abundance: many
j_gene: TRBJ2-7
d_gene: TRBD1
v_gene: TRBV19
CDR3nt: TGTGCCAGTGCCCCCGGGACAGGGGGATACGAGCAGTACTTC
CDR3aa: CASAPGTGGYEQYF

abundance: many
j_gene: TRBJ1-5
d_gene: NA
v_gene: TRBV19
CDR3nt: TGTGCCAGTAGTACACGGACCCAGGATCAGCCCCAGCATTTT
CDR3aa: CASSTRTQDQPQHF

abundance: NA
j_gene: TRBJ1-4
d_gene: NA
v_gene: TRBV12-3/TRBV12-4
CDR3nt: TGTGCCAGCAGAGTAGCGGAAAATGAAAAACTGTTTTTT
CDR3aa: CASRVAENEKLFF

abundance: few
j_gene: TRBJ2-6
d_gene: TRBD2
v_gene: TRBV9
CDR3nt: TGTGCCAGCTGGTCGGGGGGATTGAGCTCTGGGGCCAACGTCCTGACTTTC
CDR3aa: CASWSGGLSSGANVLTF

abundance: many
j_gene: TRBJ1-6
d_gene: NA
v_gene: TRBV9
CDR3nt: TGTGCCAGCAGCCAAGAGCGGGTTGATTCACCCCTCCACTTT
CDR3aa: CASSQERVDSPLHF

abundance: many
j_gene: TRBJ2-2
d_gene: NA
v_gene: TRBV7-9
CDR3nt: TGTGCCAGCAGCTTAGAGAACACCGGGGAGCTGTTTTTT
CDR3aa: CASSLENTGELFF

abundance: few
j_gene: TRBJ2-7
d_gene: NA
v_gene: TRBV5-1
CDR3nt: TGCGCCACCTACCCCTCCGGGTTCACCTACGAGCAGTACTTC
CDR3aa: CATYPSGFTYEQYF

abundance: many
j_gene: TRBJ1-5
d_gene: NA
v_gene: TRBV5-5
CDR3nt: TGTGCCAGCAGCTTGAAACGGTTTCAGCCCCAGCATTTT
CDR3aa: CASSLKRFQPQHF

abundance: NA
j_gene: TRBJ1-2
d_gene: TRBD1
v_gene: TRBV29-1
CDR3nt: TGCAGCGGTGGACAGGGAGGTTATGGCTACACCTTC
CDR3aa: CSGGQGGYGYTF

abundance: NA
j_gene: TRBJ1-6
d_gene: NA
v_gene: TRBV7-6
CDR3nt: TGTGCCAGCAGCTTAAGGGGGGGCTCCTATAATTCACCCCTCCACTTT
CDR3aa: CASSLRGGSYNSPLHF

abundance: NA
j_gene: TRBJ1-2
d_gene: TRBD1
v_gene: TRBV7-9
CDR3nt: TGTGCCAGCAGTCAACTACCCTTGACAGGGGTTATTGGTGGCTACACCTTC
CDR3aa: CASSQLPLTGVIGGYTF

abundance: NA
j_gene: TRBJ2-2
d_gene: TRBD1
v_gene: TRBV7-9
CDR3nt: TGTGCCAGCAGCTTAGGCTCACAGGGGAGCACCGGGGAGCTGTTTTTT
CDR3aa: CASSLGSQGSTGELFF

abundance: NA
j_gene: TRBJ1-5
d_gene: NA
v_gene: TRBV25-1
CDR3nt: TGTGCCAACAGTGATGCTACAGACCCCCACATTCAGCCCCAGCATTTT
CDR3aa: CANSDATDPHIQPQHF

abundance: many
j_gene: TRBJ1-1
d_gene: NA
v_gene: TRBV5-1
CDR3nt: TGCGCCAGCAGCTTGGGTCGGGATAAAGAAGCTTTCTTT
CDR3aa: CASSLGRDKEAFF

abundance: few
j_gene: TRBJ2-2
d_gene: TRBD2
v_gene: TRBV29-1
CDR3nt: TGCAGCGTTACTAGCGCCGGGGAGCTGTTTTTT
CDR3aa: CSVTSAGELFF

abundance: NA
j_gene: TRBJ1-6
d_gene: TRBD1
v_gene: TRBV10-2
CDR3nt: TGCGCCAGCACGATGAGACAGGGGGGGCGGTCACCCCTCCACTTT
CDR3aa: CASTMRQGGRSPLHF

abundance: many
j_gene: TRBJ1-2
d_gene: NA
v_gene: TRBV7-9
CDR3nt: TGTGCCAGCAGCTTAGGGCCAGGGGACGAGGGCTACACCTTC
CDR3aa: CASSLGPGDEGYTF

abundance: many
j_gene: TRBJ2-7
d_gene: TRBD1
v_gene: TRBV7-9
CDR3nt: TGTGCCAGCAGCTCACTCACCGGGACAGGGCACTACGAGCAGTACTTC
CDR3aa: CASSSLTGTGHYEQYF

abundance: few
j_gene: TRBJ2-7
d_gene: NA
v_gene: TRBV20-1
CDR3nt: TGCAGTGCTAGAGACGCCCGCCGGGACGCCTCCTACGAGCAGTACTTC
CDR3aa: CSARDARRDASYEQYF

abundance: NA
j_gene: TRBJ1-2
d_gene: TRBD1
v_gene: TRBV4-3
CDR3nt: TGCGCCAGCACCTTAAGAGAACGGGGACAGGGGATAGATGGCTACACCTTC
CDR3aa: CASTLRERGQGIDGYTF

abundance: many
j_gene: TRBJ1-1
d_gene: NA
v_gene: TRBV4-2
CDR3nt: TGTGCCAGCAGCCAAGATGCAGGGAACACTGAAGCTTTCTTT
CDR3aa: CASSQDAGNTEAFF

abundance: once
j_gene: TRBJ1-6
d_gene: NA
v_gene: TRBV10-3
CDR3nt: TGTGCCATCAGTGAGTCACCCCTCCACTTT
CDR3aa: CAISESPLHF

abundance: NA
j_gene: TRBJ1-2
d_gene: NA
v_gene: TRBV29-1
CDR3nt: TGCAGCGTCGAAGGAAGGGCTGGAAACTATGGCTACACCTTC
CDR3aa: CSVEGRAGNYGYTF

abundance: NA
j_gene: TRBJ2-2
d_gene: TRBD1
v_gene: TRBV12-3/TRBV12-4
CDR3nt: TGTGCCAGCAGTTTGGGACAGTACCCCACCGGGGAGCTGTTTTTT
CDR3aa: CASSLGQYPTGELFF

abundance: NA
j_gene: TRBJ2-5
d_gene: NA
v_gene: TRBV29-1
CDR3nt: TGCAGCGTTGCGTCTCAGGGGATGGAGACCCAGTACTTC
CDR3aa: CSVASQGMETQYF

abundance: many
j_gene: TRBJ1-5
d_gene: NA
v_gene: TRBV20-1
CDR3nt: TGCAGTGCCCTACCCTCCCCGTTT
CDR3aa: CSALPSPF

abundance: NA
j_gene: TRBJ2-2
d_gene: NA
v_gene: TRBV7-8
CDR3nt: TGTGCCAGCAGCCCGCGGGTCGGAGCCGCCGGGGAGCTGTTTTTT
CDR3aa: CASSPRVGAAGELFF

abundance: few
j_gene: TRBJ2-7
d_gene: NA
v_gene: TRBV10-3
CDR3nt: TGTGCCTCCCATGTGGGGTCCCACCTTTACGAGCAGTACTTC
CDR3aa: CASHVGSHLYEQYF

abundance: once
j_gene: TRBJ1-2
d_gene: NA
v_gene: TRBV19
CDR3nt: TGTGCCAGTAGTATCGACGGGAGGGCCGGGGACTATGGCTACACCTTC
CDR3aa: CASSIDGRAGDYGYTF

abundance: many
j_gene: TRBJ1-1
d_gene: NA
v_gene: TRBV24-1
CDR3nt: TGTGCCACCAGTGATGGACTGGATCTTAAAGCTTTCTTT
CDR3aa: CATSDGLDLKAFF

abundance: NA
j_gene: TRBJ2-3
d_gene: NA
v_gene: TRBV24-1
CDR3nt: TGTGCCACCAGTCTCAGCGGCACCACAGATACGCAGTATTTT
CDR3aa: CATSLSGTTDTQYF

abundance: NA
j_gene: TRBJ1-6
d_gene: NA
v_gene: TRBV6-5
CDR3nt: TGTGCCAGCAGTCCGGACAGCCCGGCGACACCCCTCCACTTT
CDR3aa: CASSPDSPATPLHF

abundance: many
j_gene: TRBJ2-7
d_gene: TRBD2
v_gene: TRBV19
CDR3nt: TGTGCCAGTAGACTAGCGGGAACAACCTACGAGCAGTACTTC
CDR3aa: CASRLAGTTYEQYF

abundance: many
j_gene: TRBJ1-1
d_gene: NA
v_gene: TRBV7-9
CDR3nt: TGTGCCAGCAGCTTTTCTTTGAACACTGAAGCTTTCTTT
CDR3aa: CASSFSLNTEAFF

abundance: few
j_gene: TRBJ1-2
d_gene: NA
v_gene: TRBV12-3/TRBV12-4
CDR3nt: TGTGCCAGCAGAAACCTGTATGGCTACACCTTC
CDR3aa: CASRNLYGYTF

abundance: many
j_gene: TRBJ1-2
d_gene: NA
v_gene: TRBV10-2
CDR3nt: TGCGCCAGCAGTGAGTTTCCCATGAGGGGGGATGGCTACACCTTC
CDR3aa: CASSEFPMRGDGYTF

abundance: many
j_gene: TRBJ2-5
d_gene: NA
v_gene: TRBV7-9
CDR3nt: TGTGCCAGCAGCTCGGGCGCCCACCAAGAGACCCAGTACTTC
CDR3aa: CASSSGAHQETQYF

abundance: many
j_gene: TRBJ2-6
d_gene: NA
v_gene: TRBV25-1
CDR3nt: TGTGCCAGCAGTGAATCTCAGAAGCCGCCGACTGGGGCCAACGTCCTGACTTTC
CDR3aa: CASSESQKPPTGANVLTF

abundance: few
j_gene: TRBJ2-7
d_gene: TRBD1
v_gene: TRBV7-2
CDR3nt: TGTGCCAGCAGCGCGACAGGGCGTGTGACCTACGAGCAGTACTTC
CDR3aa: CASSATGRVTYEQYF

abundance: many
j_gene: TRBJ2-7
d_gene: TRBD2
v_gene: TRBV19
CDR3nt: TGTGCCAGTAGTAACCCGCTAGCGGGAGAGCCCTACGAGCAGTACTTC
CDR3aa: CASSNPLAGEPYEQYF

abundance: NA
j_gene: TRBJ1-5
d_gene: NA
v_gene: TRBV12-5
CDR3nt: TGTGCTAGTGGTTTGGCACTCCGACGGGGGGTTAATCAGCCCCAGCATTTT
CDR3aa: CASGLALRRGVNQPQHF

abundance: many
j_gene: TRBJ2-7
d_gene: TRBD1
v_gene: TRBV7-8
CDR3nt: TGTGCCAGCAGCTTAGGCCACGGACAGGGTTTGTACGAGCAGTACTTC
CDR3aa: CASSLGHGQGLYEQYF